Reported below is one T cell receptor beta chain. The antigen is not known. Libraries were UMI-labeled 5' RACE TRB cDNA. TCRdb re-called the 5' RACE reads and catalogs CDR3 proteins one per entry, DNA excluded. Recorded for this sample: around 110,000 distinct CDR3 sequences. The data are from a study of CXCR3-negative and CXCR3-positive naive CD8 T cells. Study results and caveats: Memory CD8+ cells showed much lower diversity, while both naive subsets were comparably high. Comparison of naive CXCR3-negative and CXCR3-positive cells revealed similar TRBV-TRBJ usage, while memory cells differed. CXCR3-expressing naive cells carried TRB CDR3s more hydrophobic than those of CXCR3-negative naive cells. No difference in surface CD5 was seen between naive subsets, and TCR strength was inferred from TRB CDR3 properties.

Germline CDR1 and CDR2: MDHEN and SYDVKM. The CDR3 totals 14 residues. The chain links TRBV28 to TRBJ2-1; TCRdb's D call, TRBD2, is unchecked because there is no DNA. The clonotype originates from a human donor in good health. Some clones in this sample may be carry-over from other donors' samples. Sequencing input: naive CXCR3+ CD8+ T cells from blood. Subset meaning: CD45RO-CCR7+CD27+CD95- naive CD8+ T cells expressing CXCR3 (TNR3+). The CDR3 reads CASSQRVSYNEQFF.